This passage covers 21 T cell receptor beta chains from one sample sequenced in a study of blood T cell repertoires in COVID-19. Sequencing was performed with immunoSEQ multiplex PCR; in TCRdb, only in-frame clones are kept and a portion is missing. The sample has about 150,000 clones, 84% seen once. Source material: peripheral blood. These receptors originate from a man between 18 and 29 years old with active or convalescent COVID-19.

The V gene is TRBV27, the J gene TRBJ2-7, with 9 bases lining up with TRBD2. V was pared by 8 bases and J by 4 bases, with 12 bases of the junction left unmatched. The CDR3 spans 15 residues. Germline V gives CDR1 MNHEY, CDR2 SMNVEV (reference sequence). CDR3 amino acids: CASQEASGVWYEQYF. The CDR3 DNA sequence: TGTGCCAGCCAGGAGGCTAGCGGGGTTTGGTACGAGCAGTACTTC.

V is TRBV14 and J is TRBJ2-3; perhaps TRBD1 as D (5 bases). The germline V gene encodes CDR1 SGHDN and CDR2 FVKESK. V lost 6 bases, J lost 0 bases, and 19 bases lay in between. CDR3 length equals 17 residues. CDR3 residues: CASSPSVGAPSTDTQYF. DNA of the CDR3: TGTGCCAGCAGTCCCAGCGTTGGGGCACCTAGCACAGATACGCAGTATTTT.

The chain links TRBV11-2 to TRBJ1-2; TRBD1 matches 8 bases. V was clipped by 1 base and J by 8 bases; unmatched bases: 15. This CDR3 is 17 amino acids long. The germline CDR1 and CDR2 sequences are SGHAT and FQNNGV. The CDR3: CASSLVIGGQVPGGYTF. The CDR3 DNA reads as TGTGCCAGCAGCTTAGTAATCGGGGGACAGGTCCCGGGGGGCTACACCTTC.

The genes are TRBV7-2 and TRBJ1-2, with TRBD1 matching over 7 bases. After removal of 6 bases from V and 4 bases from J, the junction contained 8 bases not matched to a gene. Germline V gene data show CDR1 as SGHTA and CDR2 as FQGNSA. The CDR3 is 14 amino acids. The CDR3 loop is CASSLAGQIYGYTF. The CDR3 DNA reads TGTGCCAGCAGTTTGGCGGGACAGATCTATGGCTACACCTTC.

The CDR3 nucleotides read TGTGCCAGCAGTTTAGGTCACGGGGGGCGCGGCACTGAAGCTTTCTTT. This sequence encodes CASSLGHGGRGTEAFF. The chain employs TRBV28 and TRBJ1-1, with D tentatively TRBD1 (6 bases). CDR1 is MDHEN and CDR2 is SYDVKM in the germline V gene. The CDR3 is made up of 16 amino acids. V lost 2 bases and J 4 bases, leaving 17 bases between the germline ends.

In DNA, the CDR3 is TGTGCCAGCTCACCGACAGGGGGAGCTAACTATGGCTACACCTTC. This translates into CASSPTGGANYGYTF. This chain links TRBV18 with TRBJ1-2; 9 positions agree with TRBD1. Unmatched junction bases numbered 2, after V lost 3 bases and J lost 0 bases. CDR1 is KGHSH, CDR2 LQKENI, per germline. The CDR3 covers 15 residues. The complete variable domain, with remaining parts taken from reference TRBV18 and TRBJ1-2, reads NAGVMQNPRHLVRRRGQEARLRCSPMKGHSHVYWYRQLPEEGLKFMVYLQKENIIDESGMPKERFSAEFPKEGPSILRIQQVVRGDSAAYFCASSPTGGANYGYTFGSGTRLTVV.

The J gene is TRBJ1-5, the V gene TRBV6-5, with D maybe TRBD1 (5 bases). Trimming left V 5 bases short and J 4 bases short, with 15 bases between. Germline V gene data show CDR1 as MNHEY and CDR2 as SVGAGI. The CDR3 length is 15 residues. The chain's CDR3 is CASSIYQGVNQPQHF. Written as DNA, the CDR3 is TGTGCCAGCAGTATATACCAAGGGGTGAATCAGCCCCAGCATTTT.

In DNA, the CDR3 is TGTGCCACAGGGGCGTCGGACTATGGCTACACCTTC. Its protein product is CATGASDYGYTF. The chain couples TRBV28 to TRBJ1-2; TRBD1 might be the D (6 bases). Germline V gives CDR1 MDHEN, CDR2 SYDVKM. V lost 10 bases and J lost 3, with 12 bases in between. There are 12 residues in the CDR3.

V gene TRBV5-3 combines with J gene TRBJ2-7; 9 bases fit TRBD1. TRBV5-3 is an ORF; its function is uncertain. The CDR3 is made up of 16 amino acids. J was trimmed by 3 bases and V by 4 bases; bases with no gene match: 11. This chain's CDR3 is CARSLDRHRGLYEQYF. The CDR3 DNA sequence: TGTGCCAGAAGCCTTGACCGTCACAGGGGGCTCTACGAGCAGTACTTC.

The chain recombines TRBV19 with TRBJ2-3; D is unresolved. V shed 1 base and J shed 1 base, with 6 bases lying between them. The germline V gene encodes CDR1 LNHDA and CDR2 SQIVND (reference sequence). The CDR3 consists of 14 residues. The DNA for the CDR3 is TGTGCCAGTAGTATAGTTCCAGGCACAGATACGCAGTATTTT. Protein sequence: CASSIVPGTDTQYF.

The V and J genes are TRBV18 and TRBJ2-7, with D maybe TRBD1 (5 bases). The CDR3 is 14 amino acids. With 0 bases removed from V and 5 bases from J, the gap between germline ends came to 11 bases. Per the germline V gene, CDR1 is KGHSH and CDR2 is LQKENI. CDR3 in DNA: TGTGCCAGCTCACCACCGACAGTCCCTAACGAGCAGTACTTC. Amino acid sequence: CASSPPTVPNEQYF.

The V and J genes are TRBV6-4 and TRBJ1-1; tentatively, D is TRBD1 (6 bases). The CDR3 is made up of 16 amino acids. Germline CDR1 is MRHNA and CDR2 is SNTAGT. V lost 2 bases and J lost 0, with 13 bases in between. CDR3 nucleotides: TGTGCCAGCAGTGACCCCGCACGACAGGTGAACACTGAAGCTTTCTTT. It specifies CASSDPARQVNTEAFF.

Only one count was recorded for this clone. The genes are TRBV28 and TRBJ2-3, with 7 bases identical to TRBD1. The CDR3 is 14 amino acids. The ends lost 9 bases at V and 1 base at J; junction bases unmatched: 7. Germline V gene lookup returns CDR1 MDHEN and CDR2 SYDVKM. The CDR3 loop is CASMKGAGTDTQYF. CDR3 nucleotide sequence: TGTGCCAGTATGAAGGGGGCTGGCACAGATACGCAGTATTTT. Using reference TRBV28 and TRBJ2-3 for the parts outside the CDR3, the full variable domain is DVKVTQSSRYLVKRTGEKVFLECVQDMDHENMFWYRQDPGLGLRLIYFSYDVKMKEKGDIPEGYSVSREKKERFSLILESASTNQTSMYLCASMKGAGTDTQYFGPGTRLTVL.

The chain joins TRBV5-1 to TRBJ2-5, with a weak D call TRBD2 (5 bases). Trimming shortened V by 4 bases and J by 4 bases, and 17 bases separated the two germline ends. The length of the CDR3 is 15 residues. Germline CDR1 is SGHRS and CDR2 is YFSETQ. CDR3 DNA sequence: TGCGCCAGCAGCAAAACCGGGATAGTGGCAGAGACCCAGTACTTC. It is translated as CASSKTGIVAETQYF.

The rearrangement joins TRBV25-1 to TRBJ2-2, with 7 bases that match TRBD1. The length of the CDR3 is 14 residues. Germline CDR1 reads MGHDK; CDR2 reads SYGVNS. V shed 8 bases, J shed 6 bases, and the junction held 9 bases outside the gene matches. The CDR3 protein is CASSNSGGSGELFF. The CDR3 DNA sequence: TGTGCCAGCTCCAACTCAGGGGGTTCCGGGGAGCTGTTTTTT.

This clone came up once. This rearrangement joins TRBV27 to TRBJ1-4; D may be TRBD1 (6 bases). This CDR3 has 14 residues. The germline gives CDR1 MNHEY, CDR2 SMNVEV (reference sequence). V was clipped by 3 bases and J by 4 bases, with 9 bases between them. As DNA, the CDR3 is TGTGCCAGCAGTTTCACAGGGCTTAATGAAAAACTGTTTTTT. It encodes CASSFTGLNEKLFF.

J is TRBJ2-2 and V is TRBV7-8; TRBD2 matches 9 bases. Per germline, CDR1 SGHVS and CDR2 FQNEAQ. With V trimmed by 2 bases and J by 3 bases, 4 bases remained unmatched. The CDR3 extends over 16 amino acids. CDR3 region: CASSLKASGDTGELFF. CDR3 DNA sequence: TGTGCCAGCAGCTTAAAGGCTAGCGGGGACACCGGGGAGCTGTTTTTT.

This chain connects TRBV6-4 to TRBJ2-3; 9 bases align to TRBD2. V shed 0 bases and J 2 bases; nucleotides not matched to a gene: 6. Germline loops: CDR1 MRHNA, CDR2 SNTAGT. The CDR3 spans 17 residues. The CDR3 loop is CASSDSSGGASTDTQYF. CDR3 DNA: TGTGCCAGCAGTGACTCTAGCGGGGGCGCCTCCACAGATACGCAGTATTTT.

The rearrangement uses TRBV27 and TRBJ1-5, with unresolved D. Trimming removed 1 base from V and 7 bases from J, with 11 bases in between. Germline V gene data show CDR1 as MNHEY and CDR2 as SMNVEV (reference sequence). The CDR3 has 14 amino acids. CDR3 coding DNA: TGTGCCAGCAGTTTATTGGGGAGAGGGCAGCCCCAGCATTTT. Its translation: CASSLLGRGQPQHF.

This clone is a singleton in its sample. The chain combines TRBV28 with TRBJ2-1, with 7 bases lining up with TRBD2. The J segment lost 7 bases and the V segment lost 4 bases, leaving 7 bases of the junction unmatched. Germline lookup yields CDR1 MDHEN and CDR2 SYDVKM. This CDR3 region has 14 residues. The CDR3 nucleotides read TGTGCCAGCAGTTGGGCTAGCGGAAGGAATGAGCAGTTCTTC. It encodes CASSWASGRNEQFF.

The genes are TRBV6-1 and TRBJ2-1; perhaps TRBD2 as D (6 bases). V shed 2 bases and J shed 2 bases, with 13 bases lying between them. The CDR3 loop spans 16 amino acids. The germline gives CDR1 MNHNS, CDR2 SASEGT. The CDR3 region is CASSELWGGTYNEQFF. CDR3 DNA: TGTGCCAGCAGTGAATTATGGGGAGGCACCTACAATGAGCAGTTCTTC.